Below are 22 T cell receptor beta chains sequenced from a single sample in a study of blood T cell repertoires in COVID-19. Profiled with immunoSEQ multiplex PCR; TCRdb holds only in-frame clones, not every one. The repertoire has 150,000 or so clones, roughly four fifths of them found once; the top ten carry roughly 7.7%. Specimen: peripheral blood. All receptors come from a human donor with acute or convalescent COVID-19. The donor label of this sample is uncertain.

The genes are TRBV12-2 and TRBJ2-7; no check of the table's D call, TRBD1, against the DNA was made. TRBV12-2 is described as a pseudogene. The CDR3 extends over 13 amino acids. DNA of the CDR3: TGTGCAAGTCGCTTAGGTTCCCCGTTGACAGGGAACGTC. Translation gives CASRLGSPLTGNV.

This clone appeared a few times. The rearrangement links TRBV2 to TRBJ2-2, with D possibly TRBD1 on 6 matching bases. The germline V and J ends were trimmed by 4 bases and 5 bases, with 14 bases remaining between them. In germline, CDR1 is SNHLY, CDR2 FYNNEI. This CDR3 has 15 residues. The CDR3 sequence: CASSGAGVWTGELFF. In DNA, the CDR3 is TGTGCCAGCAGTGGGGCAGGGGTATGGACCGGGGAGCTGTTTTTT.

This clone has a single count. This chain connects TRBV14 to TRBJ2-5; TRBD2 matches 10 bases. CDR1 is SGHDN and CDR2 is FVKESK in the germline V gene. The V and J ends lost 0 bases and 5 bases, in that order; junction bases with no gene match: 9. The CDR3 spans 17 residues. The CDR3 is CASSQDWEAGGPETQYF. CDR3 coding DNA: TGTGCCAGCAGCCAAGATTGGGAAGCGGGGGGGCCGGAGACCCAGTACTTC.

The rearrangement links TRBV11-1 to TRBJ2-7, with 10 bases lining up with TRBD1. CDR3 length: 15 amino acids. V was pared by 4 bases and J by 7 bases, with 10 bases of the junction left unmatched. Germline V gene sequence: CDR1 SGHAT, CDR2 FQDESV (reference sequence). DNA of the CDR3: TGTGCCAGCAGCTCCCGGGACAGGGGCTACCGGGAGCAGTACTTC. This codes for CASSSRDRGYREQYF.

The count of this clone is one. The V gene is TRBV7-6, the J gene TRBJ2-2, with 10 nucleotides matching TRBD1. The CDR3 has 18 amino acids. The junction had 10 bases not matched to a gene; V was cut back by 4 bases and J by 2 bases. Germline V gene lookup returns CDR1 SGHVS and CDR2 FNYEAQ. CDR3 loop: CASSYRGGQGLNTGELFF. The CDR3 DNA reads TGTGCCAGCAGCTATCGGGGGGGACAGGGGTTAAACACCGGGGAGCTGTTTTTT.

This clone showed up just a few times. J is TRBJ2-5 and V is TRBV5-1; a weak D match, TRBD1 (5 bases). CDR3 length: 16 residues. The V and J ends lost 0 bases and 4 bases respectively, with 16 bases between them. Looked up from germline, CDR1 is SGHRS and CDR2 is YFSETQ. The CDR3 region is CASSLGPGQGGETQYF. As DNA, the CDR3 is TGCGCCAGCAGCTTGGGACCTGGTCAGGGTGGAGAGACCCAGTACTTC.

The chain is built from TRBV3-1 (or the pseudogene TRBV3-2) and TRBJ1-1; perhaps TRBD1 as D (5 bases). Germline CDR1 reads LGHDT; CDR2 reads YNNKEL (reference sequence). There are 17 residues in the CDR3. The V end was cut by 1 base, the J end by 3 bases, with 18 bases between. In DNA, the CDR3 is TGTGCCAGCAGCCAAGTGCAGAATAACAGGAGATACACTGAAGCTTTCTTT. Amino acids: CASSQVQNNRRYTEAFF.

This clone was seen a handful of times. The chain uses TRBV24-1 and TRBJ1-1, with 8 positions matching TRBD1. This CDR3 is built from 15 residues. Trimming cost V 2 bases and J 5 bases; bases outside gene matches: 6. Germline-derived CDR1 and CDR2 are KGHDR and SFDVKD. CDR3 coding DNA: TGTGCCACCAGTGATTCCTCGGGGGACAGGACTGAAGCTTTCTTT. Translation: CATSDSSGDRTEAFF.

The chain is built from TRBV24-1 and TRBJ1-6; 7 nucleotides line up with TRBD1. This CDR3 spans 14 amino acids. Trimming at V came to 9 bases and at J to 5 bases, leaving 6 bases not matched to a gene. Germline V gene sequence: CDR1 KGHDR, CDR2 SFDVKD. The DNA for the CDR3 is TGTGCCACCCGCCCCGGGACAGATAATTCACCCCTCCACTTT. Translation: CATRPGTDNSPLHF.

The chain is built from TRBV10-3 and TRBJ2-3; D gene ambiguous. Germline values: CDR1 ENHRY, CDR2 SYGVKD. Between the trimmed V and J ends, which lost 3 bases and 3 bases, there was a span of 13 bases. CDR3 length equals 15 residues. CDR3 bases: TGTGCCATCAGTGACCCCCCGGTCACTACAGATACGCAGTATTTT. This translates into CAISDPPVTTDTQYF.

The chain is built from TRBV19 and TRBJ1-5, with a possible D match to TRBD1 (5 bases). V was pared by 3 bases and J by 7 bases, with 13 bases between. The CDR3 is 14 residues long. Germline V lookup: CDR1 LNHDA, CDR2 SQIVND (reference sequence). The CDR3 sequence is CASSIVTDGQPQHF. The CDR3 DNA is TGTGCCAGTAGTATTGTGACAGATGGACAGCCCCAGCATTTT.

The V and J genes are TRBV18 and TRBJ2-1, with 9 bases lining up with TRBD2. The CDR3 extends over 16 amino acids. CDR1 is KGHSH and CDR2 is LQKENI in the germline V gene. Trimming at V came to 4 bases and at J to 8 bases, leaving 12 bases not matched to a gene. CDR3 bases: TGTGCCAGCTCACTCCTCTCGCGGGGGGGCATGGATGAGCAGTTCTTC. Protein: CASSLLSRGGMDEQFF.

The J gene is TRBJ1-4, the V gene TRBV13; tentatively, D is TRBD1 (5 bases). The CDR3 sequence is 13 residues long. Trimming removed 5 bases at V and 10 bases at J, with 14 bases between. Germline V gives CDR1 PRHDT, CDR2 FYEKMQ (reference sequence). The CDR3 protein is CASSKGRVGKLFF. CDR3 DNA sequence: TGTGCCAGCAGCAAGGGCAGGGTGGGAAAACTGTTTTTT.

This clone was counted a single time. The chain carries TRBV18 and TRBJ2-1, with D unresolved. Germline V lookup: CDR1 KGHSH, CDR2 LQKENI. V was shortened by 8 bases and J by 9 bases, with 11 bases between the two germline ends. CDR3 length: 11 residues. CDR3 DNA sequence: TGTGCCAGCACTCTGACGGGTGAGCAGTTCTTC. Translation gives CASTLTGEQFF.

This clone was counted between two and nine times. CDR3 residues: CASSLSSYEQYF. For the CDR3, the DNA is TGTGCCAGCAGTCTTTCGTCCTACGAGCAGTACTTC. The chain uses TRBV6-1 and TRBJ2-7; D remains ambiguous. The germline V gene encodes CDR1 MNHNS and CDR2 SASEGT. V gave up 5 bases and J gave up 1 base, with 6 bases separating them. There are 12 residues in the CDR3.

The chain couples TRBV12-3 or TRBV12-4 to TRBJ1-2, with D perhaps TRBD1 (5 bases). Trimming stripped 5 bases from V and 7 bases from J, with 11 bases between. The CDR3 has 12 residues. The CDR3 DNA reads TGTGCCAGCAGTCCGGGGGGGGGTGGCTACACCTTC. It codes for CASSPGGGGYTF.

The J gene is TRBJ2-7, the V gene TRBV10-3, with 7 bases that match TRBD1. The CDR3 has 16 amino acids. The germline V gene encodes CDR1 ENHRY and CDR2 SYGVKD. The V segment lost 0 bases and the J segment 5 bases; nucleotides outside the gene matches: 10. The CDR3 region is CAISESSDRVVHEQYF. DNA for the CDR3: TGTGCCATCAGTGAGTCGAGTGACAGGGTGGTTCACGAGCAGTACTTC.

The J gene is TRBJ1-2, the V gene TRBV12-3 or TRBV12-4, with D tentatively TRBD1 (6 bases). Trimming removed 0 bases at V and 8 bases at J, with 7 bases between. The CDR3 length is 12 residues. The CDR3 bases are TGTGCCAGCAGTTTAGCCACAGGGGGCTACACCTTC. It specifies CASSLATGGYTF.

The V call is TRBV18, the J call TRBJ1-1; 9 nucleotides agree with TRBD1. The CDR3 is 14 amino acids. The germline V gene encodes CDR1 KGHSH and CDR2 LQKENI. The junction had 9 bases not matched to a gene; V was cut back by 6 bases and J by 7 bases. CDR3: CASSTTGGKDEAFF. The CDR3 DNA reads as TGTGCCAGCTCGACGACAGGGGGTAAGGATGAAGCTTTCTTT.

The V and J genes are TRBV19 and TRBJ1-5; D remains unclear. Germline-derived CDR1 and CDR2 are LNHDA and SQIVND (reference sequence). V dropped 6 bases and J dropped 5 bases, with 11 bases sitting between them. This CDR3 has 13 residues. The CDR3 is CASRQAGYQPQHF. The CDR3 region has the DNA TGTGCCAGTAGGCAGGCAGGCTATCAGCCCCAGCATTTT. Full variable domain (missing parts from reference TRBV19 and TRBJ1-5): DGGITQSPKYLFRKEGQNVTLSCEQNLNHDAMYWYRQDPGQGLRLIYYSQIVNDFQKGDIAEGYSVSREKKESFPLTVTSAQKNPTAFYLCASRQAGYQPQHFGDGTRLSIL.

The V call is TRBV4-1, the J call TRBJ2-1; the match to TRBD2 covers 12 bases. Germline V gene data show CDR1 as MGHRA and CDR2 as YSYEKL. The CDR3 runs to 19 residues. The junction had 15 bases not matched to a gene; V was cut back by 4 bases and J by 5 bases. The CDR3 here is CASSRSHLAGGPVDNEQFF. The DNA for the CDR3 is TGCGCCAGCAGCCGCTCCCACCTAGCGGGGGGGCCGGTCGACAATGAGCAGTTCTTC.

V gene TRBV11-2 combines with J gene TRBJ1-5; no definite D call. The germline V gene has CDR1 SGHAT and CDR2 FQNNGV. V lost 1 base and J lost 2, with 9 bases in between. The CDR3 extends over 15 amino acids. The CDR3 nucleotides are TGTGCCAGCAGCTTAGGTTGGAGGGGCAATCAGCCCCAGCATTTT. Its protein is CASSLGWRGNQPQHF.